Below are 20 T cell receptor beta chains sequenced from a single sample in a study of blood T cell repertoires in COVID-19. Sequencing was performed with immunoSEQ multiplex PCR; in TCRdb, only in-frame clones are kept and a portion is missing. Among 70,000 to 80,000 clones listed, 70% to 90% were seen once. The sequenced material came from peripheral blood. The receptors come from a human donor in a cohort sampled during active COVID-19.

The chain joins TRBV2 to TRBJ1-1, with 8 nucleotides matching TRBD1. Germline CDR1 SNHLY, CDR2 FYNNEI. V dropped 6 bases and J dropped 6; count of bases not matched to a gene: 9. CDR3 length: 14 residues. The CDR3, as DNA: TGTGCCAGCAGAAGGACAGGGAGTAAGCCTGAAGCTTTCTTT. This codes for CASRRTGSKPEAFF.

This chain links TRBV3-1 (or the pseudogene TRBV3-2) with TRBJ1-1; D is unresolved. Deletions cut 4 bases from V and 6 bases from J, with 12 bases between. The CDR3 length is 13 residues. Germline V CDR1 and CDR2: LGHDT, YNNKEL (reference sequence). CDR3 nucleotides: TGTGCCAGCAGCCCCGTCGCAGGCTCTGAAGCTTTCTTT. Protein product: CASSPVAGSEAFF.

The chain has TRBV30 and TRBJ2-5; 9 positions match TRBD1. The V segment lost 5 bases and the J segment 6 bases; nucleotides outside the gene matches: 7. CDR1 GTSNPN and CDR2 SVGIG come from the germline V gene (reference sequence). The CDR3 covers 13 residues. CDR3 nucleotides: TGTGCCTGGGCTCGACAGGGGGTGAAGACCCAGTACTTC. This codes for CAWARQGVKTQYF.

Here the CDR3 DNA reads TGCAGCGTCGCCGGGACAGGGGGCCCCGAGCAGTACTTC. Its protein product is CSVAGTGGPEQYF. The rearrangement links TRBV29-1 to TRBJ2-7; 12 nucleotides match TRBD1. This CDR3 is built from 13 residues. Germline loops: CDR1 SQVTM, CDR2 ANQGSEA. The junction had 6 bases not matched to a gene; V was cut back by 6 bases and J by 6 bases.

V is TRBV13 and J is TRBJ1-1; the D gene is possibly TRBD1 (6 bases). The germline V gene has CDR1 PRHDT and CDR2 FYEKMQ (reference sequence). V gave up 5 bases and J gave up 3 bases, with 10 bases separating them. The CDR3 consists of 13 residues. CDR3 sequence (DNA): TGTGCCAGCAGCCCGGACAGAGACACTGAAGCTTTCTTT. Translating it yields CASSPDRDTEAFF.

The rearrangement links TRBV3-1 (or the pseudogene TRBV3-2) to TRBJ2-5; D uncertain. Germline lookup yields CDR1 LGHDT and CDR2 YNNKEL (reference sequence). Trimming cost V 1 base and J 5 bases, with 5 bases left between them. CDR3 length: 12 residues. In DNA, the CDR3 is TGTGCCAGCAGCCAAGTATCGGAGACCCAGTACTTC. Protein product: CASSQVSETQYF.

The chain is built from TRBV24-1 and TRBJ2-7, with D perhaps TRBD1 (6 bases). The V and J ends lost 3 bases and 6 bases respectively, with 17 bases between them. The length of the CDR3 is 15 residues. Germline V gene data show CDR1 as KGHDR and CDR2 as SFDVKD. For the CDR3, the DNA is TGTGCCACCAGTGATCAAAAGAGGGACAACACCGAGCAGTACTTC. Its protein is CATSDQKRDNTEQYF.

This clone was detected only once. V usage is TRBV2 and J usage is TRBJ2-1, with D uncertain. CDR3 size: 11 residues. The germline V and J ends were trimmed by 4 bases and 9 bases, with 7 bases remaining between them. Germline V gene data show CDR1 as SNHLY and CDR2 as FYNNEI. The CDR3 is CASSAVLEQFF. The CDR3 DNA sequence: TGTGCCAGCAGTGCTGTCCTTGAGCAGTTCTTC. Full variable domain (outside the CDR3, taken from reference TRBV2 and TRBJ2-1): EPEVTQTPSHQVTQMGQEVILRCVPISNHLYFYWYRQILGQKVEFLVSFYNNEISEKSEIFDDQFSVERPDGSNFTLKIRSTKLEDSAMYFCASSAVLEQFFGPGTRLTVL.

The rearrangement joins TRBV28 to TRBJ1-5, with D tentatively TRBD1 (6 bases). This CDR3 region has 15 residues. In germline, CDR1 is MDHEN, CDR2 SYDVKM. V was clipped by 2 bases and J by 6 bases, with 14 bases between them. CDR3 residues: CASSLGGKGTQPQHF. CDR3 nucleotide sequence: TGTGCCAGCAGTTTAGGGGGCAAGGGGACTCAGCCCCAGCATTTT.

The chain is built from TRBV5-4 and TRBJ1-4, with D perhaps matching TRBD1 (5 bases). Germline V CDR1 and CDR2: SGHNT, YYREEE (reference sequence). The V and J ends lost 0 bases and 6 bases respectively, with 15 bases between them. The CDR3 length is 16 residues. CDR3 nucleotide sequence: TGTGCCAGCAGCTTGGGGGGCGGGGCCGTTGATGAAAAACTGTTTTTT. Translation: CASSLGGGAVDEKLFF.

V usage is TRBV2 and J usage is TRBJ1-6; D unclear. CDR1 is SNHLY, CDR2 FYNNEI, per germline. V was cut by 5 bases and J by 9 bases, with 17 bases left in between. CDR3 length: 15 amino acids. CDR3 sequence (DNA): TGTGCCAGCAGTAGGGCGAGTTTGGGGAGTTCACCCCTCCACTTT. Amino acid sequence: CASSRASLGSSPLHF. Full variable domain (missing parts from reference TRBV2 and TRBJ1-6): EPEVTQTPSHQVTQMGQEVILRCVPISNHLYFYWYRQILGQKVEFLVSFYNNEISEKSEIFDDQFSVERPDGSNFTLKIRSTKLEDSAMYFCASSRASLGSSPLHFGNGTRLTVT.

The V and J genes are TRBV7-9 and TRBJ1-1, with D unresolved. With 4 bases removed from V and 0 bases from J, the gap between germline ends came to 6 bases. The CDR3 contains 13 residues. The germline V gene encodes CDR1 SEHNR and CDR2 FQNEAQ (reference sequence). CDR3 loop: CASSSTVNTEAFF. The DNA of the CDR3 is TGTGCCAGCAGCTCAACTGTGAACACTGAAGCTTTCTTT.

The V call is TRBV7-8, the J call TRBJ1-5; 7 bases agree with TRBD1. The CDR3 totals 14 residues. The germline gives CDR1 SGHVS, CDR2 FQNEAQ. Unmatched junction bases numbered 7, after V lost 5 bases and J lost 6 bases. As DNA, the CDR3 is TGTGCCAGCAGCCGAGACAGGGATAGTCAGCCCCAGCATTTT. Encoded protein: CASSRDRDSQPQHF. The variable domain in full, completed from reference TRBV7-8 and TRBJ1-5, reads GAGVSQSPRYKVAKRGQDVALRCDPISGHVSLFWYQQALGQGPEFLTYFQNEAQLDKSGLPSDRFFAERPEGSVSTLKIQRTQQEDSAVYLCASSRDRDSQPQHFGDGTRLSIL.

The chain links TRBV18 to TRBJ1-1; possibly TRBD1 for D (5 bases). CDR3 size: 14 residues. Deletions cut 2 bases from V and 1 base from J, with 8 bases between. CDR1 is KGHSH, CDR2 LQKENI, per germline. The CDR3 spells CASSPIRGNTEAFF. The CDR3 DNA sequence: TGTGCCAGCTCACCAATTAGGGGGAACACTGAAGCTTTCTTT. Based on the CDR3 plus reference TRBV18 and TRBJ1-1, the full variable domain is NAGVMQNPRHLVRRRGQEARLRCSPMKGHSHVYWYRQLPEEGLKFMVYLQKENIIDESGMPKERFSAEFPKEGPSILRIQQVVRGDSAAYFCASSPIRGNTEAFFGQGTRLTVV.

The chain recombines TRBV6-4 with TRBJ1-4, with TRBD1 matching over 10 bases. The germline V gene has CDR1 MRHNA and CDR2 SNTAGT. This CDR3 comprises 16 residues. The trim removed 3 bases at V and 13 bases at J, leaving 14 bases unmatched. The CDR3 DNA sequence: TGTGCCAGCAGTGAGCAGCCGGGACAGGGGACCCAGAGACTGTTTTTT. Translating gives CASSEQPGQGTQRLFF.

The rearrangement links TRBV4-3 to TRBJ2-3; 11 positions agree with TRBD2. With V trimmed by 1 base and J by 6 bases, 12 bases remained unmatched. This CDR3 region has 18 residues. Germline V CDR1 and CDR2: LGHNA, YSLEER. CDR3 residues: CASSQVLVAGGQGDTQYF. The CDR3, as DNA: TGCGCCAGCAGCCAAGTTCTAGTAGCGGGGGGGCAGGGTGATACGCAGTATTTT.

This chain links TRBV5-1 with TRBJ1-6, with 7 bases matching TRBD1. V shed 0 bases and J 8 bases; nucleotides not matched to a gene: 2. CDR1 SGHRS and CDR2 YFSETQ come from the germline V gene. The CDR3 runs 14 residues. This CDR3 is CASSLGQGDSPLHF. The CDR3 region has the DNA TGCGCCAGCAGCTTGGGACAGGGAGATTCACCCCTCCACTTT.

J is TRBJ1-5 and V is TRBV19; maybe TRBD1 (5 bases). The length of the CDR3 is 15 residues. The V gene lost 3 bases and the J gene lost 6 bases, with 15 bases spanning the gap. Germline loops: CDR1 LNHDA, CDR2 SQIVND (reference sequence). This CDR3 reads CASSIRGPTVQPQHF. In nucleotides, the CDR3 is TGTGCCAGTAGTATTAGAGGCCCGACAGTTCAGCCCCAGCATTTT.

The chain carries TRBV5-1 and TRBJ2-5, with 13 bases that match TRBD2. In germline, CDR1 is SGHRS, CDR2 YFSETQ. The CDR3 runs 16 residues. The V segment lost 3 bases and the J segment 1 base; nucleotides outside the gene matches: 3. The CDR3 region is CASSSGLAGAQETQYF. The CDR3 DNA reads TGCGCCAGCAGCTCCGGACTAGCGGGGGCCCAAGAGACCCAGTACTTC.

The J gene is TRBJ1-6, the V gene TRBV27; perhaps TRBD1 as D (5 bases). Germline CDR1 MNHEY, CDR2 SMNVEV (reference sequence). Trimming cost V 3 bases and J 13 bases, with 13 bases left between them. The CDR3 has 13 residues. CDR3: CASSFFPGFPLHF. CDR3 nucleotides: TGTGCCAGCAGTTTCTTCCCAGGGTTTCCCCTCCACTTT.